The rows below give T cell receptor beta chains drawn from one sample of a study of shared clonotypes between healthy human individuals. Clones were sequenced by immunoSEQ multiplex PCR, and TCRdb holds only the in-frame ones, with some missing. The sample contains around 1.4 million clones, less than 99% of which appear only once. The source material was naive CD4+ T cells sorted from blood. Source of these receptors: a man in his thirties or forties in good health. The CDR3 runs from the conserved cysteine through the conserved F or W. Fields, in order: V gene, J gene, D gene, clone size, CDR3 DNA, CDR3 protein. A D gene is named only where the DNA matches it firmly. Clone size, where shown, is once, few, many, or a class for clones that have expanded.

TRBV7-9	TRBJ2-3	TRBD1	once	TGTGCCAGCAGCTCGGACAGGGGTAGAGCAGATACGCAGTATTTT	CASSSDRGRADTQYF
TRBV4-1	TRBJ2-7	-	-	TGCGCCAGCAGCCAAGCTCTAGCGTCTTACTACGAGCAGTACTTC	CASSQALASYYEQYF
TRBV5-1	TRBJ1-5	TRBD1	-	TGCGCCAGCAGCTTCCGGGACAGGGGGCCTATCAATCAGCCCCAGCATTTT	CASSFRDRGPINQPQHF
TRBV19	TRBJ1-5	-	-	TGTGCCAGTAGTATCACTCAGCCCCAGCATTTT	CASSITQPQHF
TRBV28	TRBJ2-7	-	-	TGTGCCAGCAGCTCTCAGCGGAGGGCCTCCTACGAGCAGTACTTC	CASSSQRRASYEQYF
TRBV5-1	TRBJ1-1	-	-	TGCGCCAGCAGCCCCGGGACGACGGGCACTGAAGCTTTCTTT	CASSPGTTGTEAFF
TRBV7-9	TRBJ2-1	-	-	TGTGCCAGCAGCTTAATGGGGGCCCAGTTCTTC	CASSLMGAQFF
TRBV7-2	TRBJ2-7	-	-	TGTGCCAGCAGCTTATCGGGGCTCGAGCAGTACTTC	CASSLSGLEQYF
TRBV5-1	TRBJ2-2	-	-	TGCGCCAGCAGCCCGTTTTGGGGTGAGGACACCGGGGAGCTGTTTTTT	CASSPFWGEDTGELFF
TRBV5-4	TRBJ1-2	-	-	TGTGCCAGCAGCTTGAGTTGGAGTCGCTCCGGGCCACATCCCCCAGGAGGCTACACCTTC	CASSLSWSRSGPHPPGGYTF
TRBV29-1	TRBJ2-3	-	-	TGCAGCGTTGACGGACTTGGGGATTTCAGGCTGTCAGATACGCAGTATTTT	CSVDGLGDFRLSDTQYF
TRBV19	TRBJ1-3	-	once	TGTGCCAGTAGTGAGGGGATGCGGAACACCATATATTTT	CASSEGMRNTIYF
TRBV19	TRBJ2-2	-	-	TGTGCCAGTAGCCCCCCCACAGGCACCGGGGAGCTGTTTTTT	CASSPPTGTGELFF
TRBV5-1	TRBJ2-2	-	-	TGCGCCAGCAGCGCGCCCCAGGGACGGGAAAACACCGGGGAGCTGTTTTTT	CASSAPQGRENTGELFF
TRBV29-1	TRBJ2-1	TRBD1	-	TGCAGCGAAGGGGGAAGGGGGCCCTACAATGAGCAGTTCTTC	CSEGGRGPYNEQFF
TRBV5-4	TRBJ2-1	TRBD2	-	TGTGCCAGCAGCGAGGGAGGGATCTCTAATGAGCAGTTCTTC	CASSEGGISNEQFF
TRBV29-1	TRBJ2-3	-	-	TGCAGCGTTGAGGACCAGTCCACAGATACGCAGTATTTT	CSVEDQSTDTQYF
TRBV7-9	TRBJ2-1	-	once	TGTGCCAGCAGCTCCGGGAGTTACAATGAGCAGTTCTTC	CASSSGSYNEQFF
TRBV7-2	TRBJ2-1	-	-	TGTGCCAGCAGCTTAGAACGCAGGGTCAATGAGCAGTTCTTC	CASSLERRVNEQFF
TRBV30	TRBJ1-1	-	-	TGTGCCTGGAGTGTGAAGTCAGAAGCTTTCTTT	CAWSVKSEAFF
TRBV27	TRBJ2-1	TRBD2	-	TGTGCCAGCAGTTTAAGGGGGACTAGCTTGTATGAGCAGTTCTTC	CASSLRGTSLYEQFF
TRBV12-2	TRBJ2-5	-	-	TGTGCAAGTCGCGCCCCCGGGACAGGGCAGGAGGAGACCCAGTACTTC	CASRAPGTGQEETQYF
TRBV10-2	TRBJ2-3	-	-	TGCGCCAGCAGTCAGGGGTTCACAGATACGCAGTATTTT	CASSQGFTDTQYF
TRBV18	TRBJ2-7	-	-	TGTGCCAGCTCACCGGGACCGTTCCGTCCGCAGTACTTC	CASSPGPFRPQYF
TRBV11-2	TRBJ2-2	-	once	TGTGCCAGCAGCTTACGGGACACTAACACCGGGGAGCTGTTTTTT	CASSLRDTNTGELFF
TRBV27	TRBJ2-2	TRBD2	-	TGTGCCAGCAATAGCGGGAGTATTAACACCGGGGAGCTGTTTTTT	CASNSGSINTGELFF
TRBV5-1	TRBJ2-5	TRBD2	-	TGCGCCAGCAGCTTGTCAGCGCAGGGGAGCGGGGGTGACCAGTACTTC	CASSLSAQGSGGDQYF
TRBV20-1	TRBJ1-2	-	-	TGCAGCGGGGCGAGTGGCTACACCTTC	CSGASGYTF
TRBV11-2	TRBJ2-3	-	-	TGTGCCAGCACCCCGGGACTCCTCTCAGATACGCAGTATTTT	CASTPGLLSDTQYF
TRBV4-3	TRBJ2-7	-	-	TGCGCCAGCAGCCAAGGTGCACTATTCGGCGAGCAGTACTTC	CASSQGALFGEQYF
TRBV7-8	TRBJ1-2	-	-	TGTGCCAGCAGCTTAGGACGTGGCTATGGCTACACCTTC	CASSLGRGYGYTF
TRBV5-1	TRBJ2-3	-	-	TGCGCCAGCAGCTTGTCGGGGCACACACGCACAGATACGCAGTATTTT	CASSLSGHTRTDTQYF
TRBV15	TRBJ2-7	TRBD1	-	TGTGCCACCGCACAGGGGTCCTACGAGCAGTACTTC	CATAQGSYEQYF
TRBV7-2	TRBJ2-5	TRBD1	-	TGTGCCAGCAGCTTACAGGGACAGGGGGTGGAGACCCAGTACTTC	CASSLQGQGVETQYF
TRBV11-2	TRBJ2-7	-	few	TGTGCCAGCAGCCTCGAGTGGGACGAGCAGTACTTC	CASSLEWDEQYF
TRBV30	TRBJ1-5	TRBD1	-	TGTGCCTGGAGAGAAACAGGGGATCAGCCCCAGCATTTT	CAWRETGDQPQHF
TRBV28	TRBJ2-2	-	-	TGTGCCAGCAGTTTATGGGCAACCGGGGAGCTGTTTTTT	CASSLWATGELFF
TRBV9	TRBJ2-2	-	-	TGTGCCAGCAGCGTAGGTCTCTCAGCAACCGGGGAGCTGTTTTTT	CASSVGLSATGELFF
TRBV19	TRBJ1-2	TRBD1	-	TGTGCCAGTAGCTTTACAGGACAGGCTGGCTACACCTTC	CASSFTGQAGYTF
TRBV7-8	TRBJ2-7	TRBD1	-	TGTGCCAGCAGATTCGGGACAGGGGGATCCTACGAGCAGTACTTC	CASRFGTGGSYEQYF
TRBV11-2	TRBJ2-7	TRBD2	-	TGTGCCAGCAGCAATAAAGGACAGCGGGGGGCCTACGAGCAGTACTTC	CASSNKGQRGAYEQYF
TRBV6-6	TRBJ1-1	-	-	TGTGCCAGCAGTTACGTGGGGGGAGACACTGAAGCTTTCTTT	CASSYVGGDTEAFF
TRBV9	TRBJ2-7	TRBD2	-	TGTGCCAGCAGCATGGCTAGCGGGAGTCCCTACGAGCAGTACTTC	CASSMASGSPYEQYF
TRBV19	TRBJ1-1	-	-	TGTGCCAGTAGTATGGGGGACGAAGCTTTCTTT	CASSMGDEAFF
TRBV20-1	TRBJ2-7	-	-	TGCAGTGCTAGAGATCTCACCGAGCAGTACTTC	CSARDLTEQYF
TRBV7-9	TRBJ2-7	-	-	TGTGCCAGCAGCTTAGGCGGACCCTACGAGCAGTACTTC	CASSLGGPYEQYF
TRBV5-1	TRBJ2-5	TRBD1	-	TGCGCCAGCAGCCCCGGACAGGGGTTGCAGACCCAGTACTTC	CASSPGQGLQTQYF
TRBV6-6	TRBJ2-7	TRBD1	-	TGTGCCAGCAGTTCGGGACAGGGGCTTTCCTACGAGCAGTACTTC	CASSSGQGLSYEQYF
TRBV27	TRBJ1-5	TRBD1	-	TGTGCCAGCAGTCCTGACAGGGTCCCTCAGCCCCAGCATTTT	CASSPDRVPQPQHF
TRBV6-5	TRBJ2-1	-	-	TGTGCCAGCAGCCTTCGGCCCCCGACTTACAGTGAGCAGTTCTTC	CASSLRPPTYSEQFF
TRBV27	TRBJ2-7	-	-	TGTGCCAGCAGTTCCGGGACACCACTCTACGAGCAGTACTTC	CASSSGTPLYEQYF
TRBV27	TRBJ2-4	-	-	TGTGCCAGTAGTTCGAACAGTGGACTGAAAAACATTCAGTACTTC	CASSSNSGLKNIQYF
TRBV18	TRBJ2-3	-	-	TGTGCCAGCTCACCTTCGGGGGTCGTCGCAGATACGCAGTATTTT	CASSPSGVVADTQYF
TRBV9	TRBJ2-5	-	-	TGTGCCAGCAGCGGGAGAGGGAAAGAGACCCAGTACTTC	CASSGRGKETQYF
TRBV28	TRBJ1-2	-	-	TGTGCCAGCTTAGGGCGGGGAAGAACTAACTATGGCTACACCTTC	CASLGRGRTNYGYTF
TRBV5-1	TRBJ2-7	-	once	TGCGCCAGCAGCCCCTCGGAGGTCCCGGCCTCCTACGAGCAGTACTTC	CASSPSEVPASYEQYF
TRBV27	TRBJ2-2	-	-	TGTGCCAGCAGTTTACAAGCGGACACCGGGGAGCTGTTTTTT	CASSLQADTGELFF
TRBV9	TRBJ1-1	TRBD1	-	TGTGCCAGCAGCGGCAGGGGGCGCGGGGCGGACACTGAAGCTTTCTTT	CASSGRGRGADTEAFF
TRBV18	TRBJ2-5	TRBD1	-	TGTGCCAGCTCAAACCAGACAGGGCAAGAGACCCAGTACTTC	CASSNQTGQETQYF
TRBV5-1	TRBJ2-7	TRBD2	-	TGCGCCAGCAGCTCGGCGGGAGGTCCTTCCTACGAGCAGTACTTC	CASSSAGGPSYEQYF